Listed below are T cell receptor beta chains from one sample, sequenced in a study of cytomegalovirus exposure and HLA in healthy donors. Method: immunoSEQ multiplex PCR; TCRdb's copy keeps in-frame clones and lacks some. The data contain 150,000 to 200,000 clones, around 75% of them singletons. The sample consisted of PBMCs. The receptors were gathered from a male donor in good health and CMV-seronegative. The CDR3 runs from the conserved cysteine through the conserved F or W. A D gene is named only where the DNA matches it firmly. Rows give clone size only sometimes, using once, few, many, or a class for an expanded clone.

cdr3_nt,cdr3_aa,v_call,j_call,clone_size,d_call
TGCGCCAGCAGTGGGAGCAGGGGCAATCAGCCCCAGCATTTT,CASSGSRGNQPQHF,TRBV10-1,TRBJ1-5,NA,NA
TGTGCCTGGAGCTTAGACAGGGGACGGGAGACCCAGTACTTC,CAWSLDRGRETQYF,TRBV30,TRBJ2-5,NA,TRBD1
TGCGCCAGCAGCCACCGAGGGGGGGCGAGGTCCGGGGAGCTGTTTTTT,CASSHRGGARSGELFF,TRBV4-1,TRBJ2-2,NA,NA
TGTGCTAGCAGAAAAACTCGGACAGATCGGTCCTACGAGCAGTACTTC,CASRKTRTDRSYEQYF,TRBV7-7,TRBJ2-7,NA,NA
TGCGCCAGCAGCCCACAGGGTAACTATGGCTACACCTTC,CASSPQGNYGYTF,TRBV5-1,TRBJ1-2,NA,NA
TGTGCCCGGGGGAAAGTGCTATACGAGCAGTACTTC,CARGKVLYEQYF,TRBV21-1,TRBJ2-7,NA,NA
TGCGCCAGCAGCCAAGAGGCTAGCGGTACCTACGAGCAGTACTTC,CASSQEASGTYEQYF,TRBV4-3,TRBJ2-7,NA,TRBD2
TGTGCCAGCAGTCCTGCCGGGACTAGATTTAATGAGCAGTTCTTC,CASSPAGTRFNEQFF,TRBV5-6,TRBJ2-1,NA,TRBD2
TGTGCCAGCAGCTTGGTCTATGATGGCTACACCTTC,CASSLVYDGYTF,TRBV5-6,TRBJ1-2,NA,NA
TGTGCCTGGAGTGTAAGGTCAGCAGCGGGGCCCTCTGGAAACACCATATATTTT,CAWSVRSAAGPSGNTIYF,TRBV30,TRBJ1-3,NA,NA
TGTGCCAGTAGTATATTGGGGAGGATCTCTGGGAGGGGAGAGACCCAGTACTTC,CASSILGRISGRGETQYF,TRBV19,TRBJ2-5,NA,TRBD2
TGTGCCAGCAGCTTAGAGAATAGCGGGGGGACCCGGTATTTT,CASSLENSGGTRYF,TRBV11-2,TRBJ2-3,NA,TRBD2
TGTGCCAGCACCCCCCCCGCGCGGGCGGGCTACGAGCAGTACTTC,CASTPPARAGYEQYF,TRBV28,TRBJ2-7,NA,NA
TGTGCCAGTAAAGGGGGTTACGGGACTGAAGCTTTCTTT,CASKGGYGTEAFF,TRBV6-6,TRBJ1-1,NA,NA
TGTGCCAGAAGCGCCCGCCGGGACAGGGGGTTACTGTATTCACCCCTCCACTTT,CARSARRDRGLLYSPLHF,TRBV5-3,TRBJ1-6,NA,TRBD1
TGTGCCAGCAGCCCCAACGTGGAGGGAATATCGGGCTACACCTTC,CASSPNVEGISGYTF,TRBV9,TRBJ1-2,NA,NA
TGTGCCAGCAGTGAGACTGGGACAGGGTGGCTACGGCAGTTCTTC,CASSETGTGWLRQFF,TRBV25-1,TRBJ2-1,few,TRBD1
TGTGCCATCAGTGAGACTAGCGGGAGGATATACGAGCAGTACTTC,CAISETSGRIYEQYF,TRBV10-3,TRBJ2-7,NA,TRBD2
TGTGCCAGCTCACCGCCCCGAGAACCTAATGAAAAACTGTTTTTT,CASSPPREPNEKLFF,TRBV18,TRBJ1-4,NA,NA
TGTGCCAGCAGCGTAGTGGGCAGCTCTGGAAACACCATATATTTT,CASSVVGSSGNTIYF,TRBV9,TRBJ1-3,few,NA
TGTGCCACCAGGACTAGCGGGAGCCCGGAGTACGAGCAGTACTTC,CATRTSGSPEYEQYF,TRBV7-2,TRBJ2-7,NA,TRBD2
TGTGCCAGCAGCTTCACAGGGGCTGGAAACACCATATATTTT,CASSFTGAGNTIYF,TRBV7-2,TRBJ1-3,NA,TRBD1
TGTGCCAGCAGCTTATGGGACAGGGGGTCAGGGGAGACCCAGTACTTC,CASSLWDRGSGETQYF,TRBV11-1,TRBJ2-5,NA,TRBD1
TGTGCCAGCAGCTTGGCCAGACTAGCGGGAGGTGGCACCGGGGAGCTGTTTTTT,CASSLARLAGGGTGELFF,TRBV5-5,TRBJ2-2,NA,TRBD2
TGTGCCAGCAGCCTACTAGCGGGCGCCTACGAGCAGTACTTC,CASSLLAGAYEQYF,TRBV5-6,TRBJ2-7,NA,TRBD2
TGTGCCAGCAGCGCGAGGGGGACAGGGGTTAGCAATCAGCCCCAGCATTTT,CASSARGTGVSNQPQHF,TRBV2,TRBJ1-5,few,TRBD1
TGTGCCAGCAGTAGACAGGGGGAATCCTACGAGCAGTACTTC,CASSRQGESYEQYF,TRBV6-1,TRBJ2-7,NA,TRBD1
TGTGCCAGCAGCCCCCGGGACAGGGAACAGTTTTTT,CASSPRDREQFF,TRBV7-9,TRBJ1-4,NA,TRBD1
TGTGCCAGCAGCTTTAAGGGGGGAACAGGGGCCAGCAATCAGCCCCAGCATTTT,CASSFKGGTGASNQPQHF,TRBV7-2,TRBJ1-5,few,TRBD1
TGCGCCAGCAGCTTTGGGGGGGAGAACACTGAAGCTTTCTTT,CASSFGGENTEAFF,TRBV5-1,TRBJ1-1,NA,NA
TGTGCCTGGAGTGTACACCCGGGACAGGGGGGTAACACTGAAGCTTTCTTT,CAWSVHPGQGGNTEAFF,TRBV30,TRBJ1-1,NA,TRBD1
TGTGCCAGACAGACAGGGCCCTCTGGAAACACCATATATTTT,CARQTGPSGNTIYF,TRBV2,TRBJ1-3,NA,TRBD1